This TCR beta chain was sequenced in a study of blood T cell repertoires in COVID-19. Overall study: Acute and convalescent COVID-19 specimens originated in the United States, Italy and Spain.

The table came from immunoSEQ multiplex PCR; TCRdb's copy has only in-frame clones and leaves some out. The sample lists approximately 280,000 clones, more than 80% occurring once. The CDR3 is 16 amino acids. The germline V gene encodes CDR1 SGDLS and CDR2 YYNGEE. V shed 3 bases and J 7 bases; nucleotides not matched to a gene: 16. Specimen: peripheral blood. The source is a woman aged 30 to 39 with COVID-19, enrolled during active disease. The V and J genes are TRBV9 and TRBJ2-7; 7 positions agree with TRBD2. The DNA of the CDR3 is TGTGCCAGCAGCGCCCGGGATAGCGGGCTTCTTCTGGAGCAGTACTTC. It translates to CASSARDSGLLLEQYF.